This TCR beta chain was recorded in a study of response to subunit inactivated influenza vaccine. Study-level points and caveats: Authors suggested each seasonal influenza vaccination recruits few new T cells.

In the case of this clonotype: Antigen specificity is unknown.

The germline gives CDR1 DFQATT, CDR2 SNEGSKA (reference sequence). This CDR3 has 16 amino acids. Trimming stripped 0 bases from V and 4 bases from J, with 13 bases between. TCRdb re-called the RT-PCR reads through MiXCR, storing one row per CDR3 protein. The sample lists almost 600,000 distinct CDR3 sequences, roughly 15% occurring once. Source: PBMCs from blood, taken roughly 12 days after vaccination. V is TRBV20-1 and J is TRBJ2-6; D gene ambiguous. This TCR came from a middle-aged man who received an inactivated influenza vaccine. CDR3 in amino acids: CSAREGVLLGANVLTF. CDR3 coding DNA: TGCAGTGCTAGAGAGGGTGTCCTTCTGGGGGCCAACGTCCTGACTTTC.